The sequence of this T cell receptor beta chain was determined in a study of CD8 T cells in ankylosing spondylitis (dated by TCRdb to 2016 to 2017). About the study as a whole: To find TCR variants linked to disease, the study profiled T cell receptor beta repertoires in ankylosing spondylitis patients and healthy donors. In total, the full study cohort was made up of 108 healthy donors and 25 ankylosing spondylitis patients. Samples of peripheral blood were taken, and for ankylosing spondylitis patients, synovial fluid was collected as well.

On the study overall, not on this receptor specifically: Some TCR beta motif variants had previously been reported in synovial fluid and blood of reactive arthritis patients, which suggested common disease-initiation mechanisms. Blood from ankylosing spondylitis patients appeared to be characterized by a TCR beta motif made up of several highly homologous amino acid variants. A CD8+ phenotype was shown by the disease-linked clones, which were found at relatively low frequencies in peripheral blood. According to the report, matched synovial fluid samples from ankylosing spondylitis patients were significantly enriched for the disease-linked clones.

These reads were obtained on an Illumina HiSeq 2500. Quantitative 5'-RACE with molecular barcodes was used to prepare TCR beta libraries. The authors processed their data as follows. Disease-linked TCR variants were identified with a new computational method built on a probabilistic model of VDJ rearrangement. Using fastp at Q25 and MiXCR, TCRdb reprocessed the public reads and kept productive beta chains. Every distinct CDR3 protein forms one entry, paired with its most common genes and DNA. These V and J calls are TCRdb output, not the study's own analysis. The sample records roughly 230,000 distinct CDR3 sequences, 7% to 10% of which are singletons. About 5% of the sample comes from the top ten. This clonotype has ten or more counts. What antigen it recognizes has not been identified. Per-base quality was not reported, and no clone a single base away is much larger than it. The CDR3 runs 15 amino acids, cysteine and phenylalanine included. The kept DNA is CDR3 alone, 45 bases in frame from the first base. V is pared back by 0 bases and J by 2 bases, with 10 bases lying between the germline termini. The germline V gene (reference sequence) yields LNHDA for CDR1 and SQIVND for CDR2.

The sequence was obtained from a female donor with ankylosing spondylitis or in good health (not recorded which). The sequenced sample was blood, either unsorted or a sorted T cell fraction (not recorded which). The chain joins TRBV19 to TRBJ1-1; the D gene is perhaps TRBD1, on 5 matching bases. The sequence in DNA is TGTGCCAGTAGTATAGAGGGACTGCGAAACACTGAAGCTTTCTTT. Its protein product is CASSIEGLRNTEAFF. Reference TRBV19 and TRBJ1-1 genes cover what lies past the CDR3, so the full variable domain is DGGITQSPKYLFRKEGQNVTLSCEQNLNHDAMYWYRQDPGQGLRLIYYSQIVNDFQKGDIAEGYSVSREKKESFPLTVTSAQKNPTAFYLCASSIEGLRNTEAFFGQGTRLTVV.